The 30 T cell receptor beta chains in this list originate from one sample, sequenced in a study of T cell changes during pregnancy in multiple sclerosis. The repertoire was sequenced with immunoSEQ multiplex PCR; TCRdb's copy has only in-frame clones and lacks some. The sample has more than 35,000 clones; approximately 90% are singletons. The source material was CD4+ T cells from peripheral blood mononuclear cells, sampled in the third trimester of pregnancy. Source of these receptors: a female donor in good health, enrolled as a control in a pregnancy study.

V and J are TRBV5-1 and TRBJ1-1; the D gene is possibly TRBD1 (5 bases). The germline V gene has CDR1 SGHRS and CDR2 YFSETQ. The CDR3 loop spans 13 amino acids. The V end lost 4 bases, the J end lost 4 bases, and 11 bases lay between the germline ends. CDR3 nucleotide sequence: TGCGCCAGCAGCCGCAGGGATGGCACTGAAGCTTTCTTT. Translated, it gives CASSRRDGTEAFF.

This clone turned up a few times. The chain is built from TRBV23-1 and TRBJ1-4; 8 bases fit TRBD1. TRBV23-1 is marked as an open reading frame, function uncertain. The trim removed 3 bases at V and 8 bases at J, leaving 14 bases unmatched. The length of the CDR3 is 17 residues. CDR3 coding DNA: TGCGCCAGCAGTCACCCCAAGAGGACAGGGAGAGGCGAAAAACTGTTTTTT. Its protein is CASSHPKRTGRGEKLFF.

J is TRBJ1-2 and V is TRBV5-6; D is ambiguous. Germline V gene data show CDR1 as SGHDT and CDR2 as YYEEEE. The V end lost 1 base, the J end lost 4 bases, and 14 bases lay between the germline ends. The CDR3 covers 15 residues. CDR3 DNA: TGTGCCAGCAGCTTGTACAGCGGATTTGTCTATGGCTACACCTTC. Amino acid sequence: CASSLYSGFVYGYTF.

This chain uses TRBV23-1 with TRBJ2-7; TRBD1 agrees at 7 bases. TRBV23-1 is an ORF; its function is uncertain. This CDR3 has 14 amino acids. V shed 9 bases and J 1 base; nucleotides not matched to a gene: 9. CDR3 sequence reads: CARRRGGRSYEQYF. CDR3 in DNA: TGCGCCAGGAGGAGAGGGGGCAGATCCTACGAGCAGTACTTC.

This rearrangement joins TRBV28 to TRBJ1-2; D uncertain. Trimming left V 3 bases short and J 5 bases short, with 7 bases between. This CDR3 spans 12 amino acids. Per the germline V gene, CDR1 is MDHEN and CDR2 is SYDVKM. The CDR3 is CASSFFGYGYTF. CDR3 DNA: TGTGCCAGCAGTTTCTTCGGTTATGGCTACACCTTC.

This chain connects TRBV19 to TRBJ2-2, with TRBD2 identical over 7 bases. The V gene end was trimmed by 4 bases and the J gene end by 5 bases; junction bases not matched to a gene: 7. CDR1 is LNHDA, CDR2 SQIVND, per germline (reference sequence). The CDR3 covers 15 residues. CDR3 loop: CASSTLARETGELFF. In DNA form, the CDR3 reads TGTGCCAGTAGTACGCTGGCGCGGGAGACCGGGGAGCTGTTTTTT.

On this clone itself: Other DNA sequences within the sample encode an identical CDR3. J is TRBJ1-2 and V is TRBV6-5, with a possible D match to TRBD1 (5 bases). V was clipped by 0 bases and J by 4 bases, with 15 bases between them. Germline V gives CDR1 MNHEY, CDR2 SVGAGI. The length of the CDR3 is 16 residues. The CDR3 loop is CASSYSRTGGGYGYTF. For the CDR3, the DNA is TGTGCCAGCAGTTACTCCAGAACCGGGGGGGGCTATGGCTACACCTTC.

The rearrangement uses TRBV5-1 and TRBJ2-6; tentative D call: TRBD1 (6 bases). Trimming cost V 2 bases and J 0 bases, with 12 bases left between them. CDR3 length equals 17 residues. Germline lookup yields CDR1 SGHRS and CDR2 YFSETQ. The CDR3 sequence: CASSFDRFLSGANVLTF. CDR3 bases: TGCGCCAGCAGCTTTGACAGGTTCCTCTCTGGGGCCAACGTCCTGACTTTC.

The chain carries TRBV2 and TRBJ2-3; D is unclear. CDR3 length: 16 amino acids. Germline V lookup: CDR1 SNHLY, CDR2 FYNNEI. Trimming removed 3 bases from V and 0 bases from J, with 13 bases in between. CDR3 sequence: CASSDFVSPSTDTQYF. In nucleotides, the CDR3 is TGTGCCAGCAGTGACTTTGTATCTCCTAGCACAGATACGCAGTATTTT.

The chain couples TRBV5-4 to TRBJ1-4; D gene unclear. The CDR3 runs to 13 residues. The V end was cut by 1 base, the J end by 8 bases, with 9 bases between. The germline V gene encodes CDR1 SGHNT and CDR2 YYREEE (reference sequence). CDR3 bases: TGTGCCAGCAGCTTGAGAGGGAAAGAAAAACTGTTTTTT. This gives the protein CASSLRGKEKLFF.

The chain uses TRBV27 and TRBJ2-3; TRBD2 is a possible D gene (6 bases). Germline V gene lookup returns CDR1 MNHEY and CDR2 SMNVEV (reference sequence). V was trimmed by 5 bases and J by 2 bases, leaving 14 bases between them. The CDR3 has 15 residues. CDR3 sequence: CASSGGLVFTDTQYF. The DNA for the CDR3 is TGTGCCAGCAGTGGGGGACTTGTTTTCACAGATACGCAGTATTTT.

The V and J genes are TRBV18 and TRBJ1-2; tentatively, D is TRBD1 (5 bases). The CDR3 is 13 amino acids. V lost 8 bases, J lost 7 bases, and 17 bases lay in between. Looked up from germline, CDR1 is KGHSH and CDR2 is LQKENI. CDR3 region: CASTTVQGGGYTF. CDR3 DNA: TGTGCCAGCACCACCGTCCAGGGTGGTGGCTACACCTTC.

This chain connects TRBV11-2 to TRBJ2-5; 9 nucleotides align to TRBD2. Germline assignment: CDR1 SGHAT and CDR2 FQNNGV. V was clipped by 2 bases and J by 2 bases; unmatched bases: 6. This CDR3 has 16 residues. Here the CDR3 reads CASSLSLAGRQETQYF. CDR3 in DNA: TGTGCCAGCAGCTTATCCCTAGCGGGGCGACAAGAGACCCAGTACTTC. The complete variable domain, with remaining parts taken from reference TRBV11-2 and TRBJ2-5, reads EAGVAQSPRYKIIEKRQSVAFWCNPISGHATLYWYQQILGQGPKLLIQFQNNGVVDDSQLPKDRFSAERLKGVDSTLKIQPAKLEDSAVYLCASSLSLAGRQETQYFGPGTRLLVL.

The CDR3 DNA reads as TGTGCCAGCAGCTTAGCACTGCAGGGGGCGGGGGCCTACGAGCAGTACTTC. Its protein product is CASSLALQGAGAYEQYF. V is TRBV7-9 and J is TRBJ2-7; tentative D call: TRBD1 (8 bases). This CDR3 has 17 amino acids. Germline V gene sequence: CDR1 SEHNR, CDR2 FQNEAQ (reference sequence). Trimming took off 0 bases at V and 2 bases at J, with 17 bases between the two ends.

This clone was recorded once. This chain connects TRBV11-2 to TRBJ2-7; D gene uncertain. CDR1 and CDR2 (germline): SGHAT, FQNNGV. Trimming took off 5 bases at V and 0 bases at J, with 8 bases between the two ends. The CDR3 extends over 13 amino acids. The CDR3 DNA reads TGTGCCAGCAGCAAGACAAACTCCTACGAGCAGTACTTC. It yields the protein CASSKTNSYEQYF.

This chain joins TRBV19 and TRBJ1-1; 9 bases map to TRBD1. Trimming took 3 bases from V and 3 from J; bases not matched to a gene: 8. Germline loops: CDR1 LNHDA, CDR2 SQIVND (reference sequence). The CDR3 is made up of 16 amino acids. CDR3 amino acids: CASSIRQGVHYTEAFF. The CDR3, as DNA: TGTGCCAGTAGTATCCGACAGGGGGTACATTACACTGAAGCTTTCTTT.

V gene TRBV14 combines with J gene TRBJ1-1; TRBD1 might be the D (6 bases). CDR1 and CDR2 (germline): SGHDN, FVKESK. There are 12 residues in the CDR3. V dropped 3 bases and J dropped 8 bases, with 10 bases sitting between them. In DNA form, the CDR3 reads TGTGCCAGCAGCCAGTATACAGGGGAAGCTTTCTTT. Protein product: CASSQYTGEAFF.

In its sample, this clone was seen once. V gene TRBV19 combines with J gene TRBJ1-1; 7 bases are shared with TRBD1. Per the germline V gene, CDR1 is LNHDA and CDR2 is SQIVND (reference sequence). The CDR3 extends over 17 amino acids. V shed 6 bases and J 0 bases; nucleotides not matched to a gene: 13. CDR3 DNA: TGTGCCAGTAGCCGCGAGGGGGCGAGGGGAATGAACACTGAAGCTTTCTTT. Translation gives CASSREGARGMNTEAFF.

The rearrangement links TRBV30 to TRBJ1-4, with a tentative D call TRBD1 (5 bases). The V and J ends lost 3 bases and 6 bases respectively, with 8 bases between them. Looked up from germline, CDR1 is GTSNPN and CDR2 is SVGIG (reference sequence). The CDR3 has 12 amino acids. The DNA for the CDR3 is TGTGCCTGGAGGGGGCGCGATGAAAAACTGTTTTTT. This encodes CAWRGRDEKLFF.

V and J are TRBV5-4 and TRBJ2-5; D gene ambiguous. The germline gives CDR1 SGHNT, CDR2 YYREEE (reference sequence). The CDR3 has 14 residues. V was clipped by 1 base and J by 0 bases, with 7 bases between them. The CDR3 here is CASSLPPYQETQYF. The CDR3, as DNA: TGTGCCAGCAGCTTGCCCCCGTACCAAGAGACCCAGTACTTC.

This sequence joins TRBV28 and TRBJ2-1; TRBD2 agrees at 9 bases. The CDR3 has 17 residues. Unmatched junction bases numbered 10, after V lost 3 bases and J lost 4 bases. The germline V gene has CDR1 MDHEN and CDR2 SYDVKM. CDR3 amino acids: CASSFPSGSGSYNEQFF. DNA for the CDR3: TGTGCCAGCAGTTTCCCTTCTGGTAGCGGGAGTTACAATGAGCAGTTCTTC.

The chain links TRBV6-5 to TRBJ1-6; D remains unclear. The V end was cut by 7 bases, the J end by 6 bases, with 10 bases between. This CDR3 has 13 residues. Germline V gene data show CDR1 as MNHEY and CDR2 as SVGAGI. CDR3 sequence (DNA): TGTGCCAGCATGCGAGCGACTAATTCACCCCTCCACTTT. It translates to CASMRATNSPLHF.

The rearrangement joins TRBV7-8 to TRBJ2-7; unclear D gene. This CDR3 comprises 13 residues. Germline CDR1 SGHVS, CDR2 FQNEAQ. V was clipped by 4 bases and J by 2 bases, with 9 bases between them. The CDR3 here is CASSSGSAYEQYF. The CDR3 coding sequence is TGTGCCAGCAGCTCCGGGTCCGCCTACGAGCAGTACTTC.

The genes are TRBV28 and TRBJ2-3, with D tentatively TRBD2 (7 bases). The CDR3 runs to 15 residues. With 6 bases removed from V and 3 bases from J, the gap between germline ends came to 16 bases. CDR1 and CDR2 (germline): MDHEN, SYDVKM. CDR3 residues: CASRPGGGRTDTQYF. The CDR3 coding sequence is TGTGCCAGCAGACCGGGGGGCGGGAGAACAGATACGCAGTATTTT.

Note on this clone: At one end the junction does not follow the germline gene, possibly because of a read error. The chain links TRBV14 to TRBJ2-1; the D gene is possibly TRBD2 (5 bases). CDR3 length equals 12 residues. Germline CDR1 is SGHDN and CDR2 is FVKESK. The chain's CDR3 is CASSQGTGFKLF. The CDR3 nucleotides are TGTGCCAGCAGCCAAGGGACTGGTTTTAAACTCTTC.

V gene TRBV27 combines with J gene TRBJ2-7, with TRBD2 matching over 7 bases. This CDR3 is built from 14 residues. Germline CDR1 MNHEY, CDR2 SMNVEV (reference sequence). Trimming took 5 bases from V and 4 from J; bases not matched to a gene: 8. CDR3 sequence: CASSPRDYSYEQYF. The DNA of the CDR3 is TGTGCCAGCAGTCCACGGGACTACTCATACGAGCAGTACTTC.

This clone was counted once. The gene calls are TRBV18 and TRBJ1-1; 7 bases align to TRBD1. This CDR3 region has 14 residues. Germline V gene data show CDR1 as KGHSH and CDR2 as LQKENI. V shed 4 bases and J 7 bases; nucleotides not matched to a gene: 9. The CDR3 loop is CASSRPTGRDEAFF. CDR3 DNA sequence: TGTGCCAGCTCACGGCCGACAGGGCGCGATGAAGCTTTCTTT.

The rearrangement links TRBV5-1 to TRBJ1-2; the D gene is possibly TRBD1 (6 bases). CDR3 length: 15 amino acids. V lost 0 bases and J lost 7, with 16 bases in between. The germline V gene encodes CDR1 SGHRS and CDR2 YFSETQ. Written as DNA, the CDR3 is TGCGCCAGCAGCTTGGCCTGGGGGCCTGACCGTGGCTACACCTTC. Amino acid sequence: CASSLAWGPDRGYTF.

The rearrangement uses TRBV4-1 and TRBJ2-1; D may be TRBD2 (6 bases). Germline CDR1 and CDR2: MGHRA and YSYEKL. V lost 4 bases to trimming and J lost 6 bases, with 22 bases between them. The CDR3 has 17 amino acids. CDR3 sequence (DNA): TGCGCCAGCAGCCCAGGGAGGAGGGCGGGTACGTCCAATGAGCAGTTCTTC. Protein sequence: CASSPGRRAGTSNEQFF.

The rearrangement joins TRBV19 to TRBJ1-2, with a tentative D call TRBD1 (5 bases). CDR3 size: 12 residues. With 10 bases removed from V and 6 bases from J, the gap between germline ends came to 15 bases. Germline V gene sequence: CDR1 LNHDA, CDR2 SQIVND (reference sequence). Written as DNA, the CDR3 is TGTGCCACAAAGTGGGGGGTACATGGCTACACCTTC. This encodes CATKWGVHGYTF.